These T cell receptor beta chains were read from a single sample in a study of shared clonotypes between healthy human individuals. Sequencing was performed with immunoSEQ multiplex PCR; in TCRdb, only in-frame clones are kept and a portion is missing. The sample holds 650,000 to 750,000 clones; more than 70% are singletons and the top ten take about 1.7%. Sample: memory CD4+ T cells sorted from blood. Receptors originate from a woman aged 25-40 years in good health. CDR3s include the opening cysteine and the closing phenylalanine or tryptophan. Fields, in order: clone size, V gene, J gene, D gene, CDR3 protein, CDR3 DNA. D genes are given only for firm matches. Clone size appears in some rows only: once, few, many, or a class for an expanded clone.

abundance: -; v_gene: TRBV27; j_gene: TRBJ2-3; d_gene: TRBD2; CDR3aa: CASRGLGAGIATQYF; CDR3nt: TGTGCCAGCAGAGGCCTGGGAGCGGGAATCGCTACGCAGTATTTT
abundance: -; v_gene: TRBV5-6; j_gene: TRBJ2-1; d_gene: -; CDR3aa: CASSYQGYNEQFF; CDR3nt: TGTGCCAGCAGCTATCAGGGGTACAATGAGCAGTTCTTC
abundance: -; v_gene: TRBV18; j_gene: TRBJ1-5; d_gene: -; CDR3aa: CASSMGHTLDSNQPQHF; CDR3nt: TGTGCCAGCTCAATGGGACACACCCTCGACAGCAATCAGCCCCAGCATTTT
abundance: once; v_gene: TRBV2; j_gene: TRBJ1-5; d_gene: -; CDR3aa: CASSVNGGNQPQHF; CDR3nt: TGTGCCAGCAGTGTAAACGGGGGGAATCAGCCCCAGCATTTT
abundance: few; v_gene: TRBV29-1; j_gene: TRBJ2-5; d_gene: -; CDR3aa: CSVEVLVGTQYF; CDR3nt: TGCAGCGTTGAAGTCCTAGTCGGGACCCAGTACTTC
abundance: -; v_gene: TRBV19; j_gene: TRBJ2-7; d_gene: -; CDR3aa: CASSADRNTYEQYF; CDR3nt: TGTGCCAGTAGTGCCGACAGAAACACCTACGAGCAGTACTTC
abundance: -; v_gene: TRBV13; j_gene: TRBJ2-2; d_gene: TRBD2; CDR3aa: CASSYTGTKNTGELFF; CDR3nt: TGTGCCAGCAGCTATACCGGGACTAAGAACACCGGGGAGCTGTTTTTT
abundance: few; v_gene: TRBV6-6; j_gene: TRBJ2-7; d_gene: -; CDR3aa: CASSGGYEQYF; CDR3nt: TGTGCCAGCAGTGGGGGCTACGAGCAGTACTTC
abundance: -; v_gene: TRBV2; j_gene: TRBJ1-1; d_gene: -; CDR3aa: CASSETAENTEAFF; CDR3nt: TGTGCCAGCAGTGAGACAGCAGAGAACACTGAAGCTTTCTTT
abundance: -; v_gene: TRBV28; j_gene: TRBJ1-1; d_gene: -; CDR3aa: CASSLGGRPANTEAFF; CDR3nt: TGTGCCAGCAGTTTAGGGGGACGCCCGGCGAACACTGAAGCTTTCTTT
abundance: -; v_gene: TRBV6-4; j_gene: TRBJ2-1; d_gene: TRBD2; CDR3aa: CASSDFAAGGSNEQFF; CDR3nt: TGTGCCAGCAGTGACTTCGCGGCGGGAGGGTCCAATGAGCAGTTCTTC
abundance: -; v_gene: TRBV15; j_gene: TRBJ2-4; d_gene: -; CDR3aa: CATSTAVAKNIQYF; CDR3nt: TGTGCCACCAGCACAGCGGTAGCCAAAAACATTCAGTACTTC
abundance: -; v_gene: TRBV10-1; j_gene: TRBJ2-2; d_gene: TRBD1; CDR3aa: CASSPGQGANTGELFF; CDR3nt: TGCGCCAGCAGTCCGGGACAGGGGGCGAACACCGGGGAGCTGTTTTTT
abundance: -; v_gene: TRBV2; j_gene: TRBJ2-5; d_gene: -; CDR3aa: CASSDRAQRRTQYF; CDR3nt: TGTGCCAGCAGCGATCGGGCCCAAAGAAGGACCCAGTACTTC
abundance: -; v_gene: TRBV14; j_gene: TRBJ2-7; d_gene: -; CDR3aa: CASSQDIAPSEQYF; CDR3nt: TGTGCCAGCAGCCAAGACATCGCCCCCAGCGAGCAGTACTTC
abundance: -; v_gene: TRBV11-3; j_gene: TRBJ2-3; d_gene: TRBD1; CDR3aa: CASSAHGTGADTQYF; CDR3nt: TGTGCCAGCAGCGCGCACGGGACAGGCGCGGATACGCAGTATTTT
abundance: -; v_gene: TRBV15; j_gene: TRBJ2-2; d_gene: -; CDR3aa: CATSTKNTGELFF; CDR3nt: TGTGCCACCAGCACCAAGAACACCGGGGAGCTGTTTTTT
abundance: -; v_gene: TRBV19; j_gene: TRBJ2-2; d_gene: -; CDR3aa: CASIRQGGTGELFF; CDR3nt: TGTGCCAGTATTCGGCAGGGAGGCACCGGGGAGCTGTTTTTT
abundance: -; v_gene: TRBV4-1; j_gene: TRBJ1-4; d_gene: TRBD1; CDR3aa: CASSQPPGQGGEKLFF; CDR3nt: TGCGCCAGCAGCCAGCCTCCGGGACAGGGTGGCGAAAAACTGTTTTTT
abundance: -; v_gene: TRBV5-1; j_gene: TRBJ2-1; d_gene: TRBD1; CDR3aa: CASSLDTGGYNEQFF; CDR3nt: TGCGCCAGCAGCTTGGACACAGGGGGCTACAATGAGCAGTTCTTC
abundance: -; v_gene: TRBV25-1; j_gene: TRBJ2-7; d_gene: -; CDR3aa: CASSPAGYEQYF; CDR3nt: TGTGCCAGCAGTCCGGCGGGCTACGAGCAGTACTTC
abundance: -; v_gene: TRBV27; j_gene: TRBJ2-7; d_gene: TRBD1; CDR3aa: CASSSRAGTGRREQYF; CDR3nt: TGTGCCAGCAGTAGCAGGGCCGGGACAGGGCGTCGCGAGCAGTACTTC
abundance: -; v_gene: TRBV18; j_gene: TRBJ2-7; d_gene: -; CDR3aa: CASSPETTSSYEQYF; CDR3nt: TGTGCCAGCTCACCCGAAACGACTAGCTCCTACGAGCAGTACTTC
abundance: few; v_gene: TRBV19; j_gene: TRBJ2-2; d_gene: -; CDR3aa: CASIPGSNTGELFF; CDR3nt: TGTGCCAGTATTCCAGGGTCCAACACCGGGGAGCTGTTTTTT
abundance: -; v_gene: TRBV5-1; j_gene: TRBJ2-7; d_gene: TRBD2; CDR3aa: CASSSTSGSYEQYF; CDR3nt: TGCGCCAGCAGCTCCACTAGCGGGAGCTACGAGCAGTACTTC
abundance: -; v_gene: TRBV6-1; j_gene: TRBJ1-2; d_gene: -; CDR3aa: CASSEALSNSLYGYTF; CDR3nt: TGTGCCAGCAGTGAAGCGCTGTCGAATTCGCTCTATGGCTACACCTTC
abundance: -; v_gene: TRBV5-5; j_gene: TRBJ2-6; d_gene: TRBD1; CDR3aa: CASSPGGRSPSGANVLTF; CDR3nt: TGTGCCAGCAGCCCAGGGGGCAGGTCCCCCTCTGGGGCCAACGTCCTGACTTTC
abundance: -; v_gene: TRBV11-2; j_gene: TRBJ1-5; d_gene: TRBD1; CDR3aa: CASSMGQGFDLGQPQHF; CDR3nt: TGTGCCAGCAGTATGGGACAGGGGTTTGATCTGGGTCAGCCCCAGCATTTT
abundance: many; v_gene: TRBV4-2; j_gene: TRBJ2-3; d_gene: TRBD2; CDR3aa: CASSQDLTSGGTDTQYF; CDR3nt: TGTGCCAGCAGCCAAGACCTAACTAGCGGTGGGACAGATACGCAGTATTTT
abundance: once; v_gene: TRBV7-2; j_gene: TRBJ2-7; d_gene: TRBD1; CDR3aa: CASSLYGTGGTYEQYF; CDR3nt: TGTGCCAGCAGCTTATATGGAACAGGGGGAACCTACGAGCAGTACTTC
abundance: -; v_gene: TRBV7-9; j_gene: TRBJ2-3; d_gene: -; CDR3aa: CASSLGTRQILSSTDTQYF; CDR3nt: TGTGCCAGCAGCTTAGGTACCAGACAGATATTATCTAGCACAGATACGCAGTATTTT
abundance: -; v_gene: TRBV29-1; j_gene: TRBJ2-1; d_gene: -; CDR3aa: CSVEGASGINYNEQFF; CDR3nt: TGCAGCGTTGAGGGGGCATCAGGGATTAACTACAATGAGCAGTTCTTC
abundance: -; v_gene: TRBV4-1; j_gene: TRBJ2-6; d_gene: -; CDR3aa: CASSQGTGPLSGANVLTF; CDR3nt: TGCGCCAGCAGCCAAGGCACAGGGCCCCTCTCTGGGGCCAACGTCCTGACTTTC
abundance: -; v_gene: TRBV28; j_gene: TRBJ1-5; d_gene: -; CDR3aa: CASSRIRGLRNQPQHF; CDR3nt: TGTGCCAGCAGCCGAATCCGAGGACTAAGGAATCAGCCCCAGCATTTT
abundance: few; v_gene: TRBV20-1; j_gene: TRBJ2-5; d_gene: -; CDR3aa: CSAWRSETQYF; CDR3nt: TGCAGTGCCTGGAGGTCGGAGACCCAGTACTTC
abundance: -; v_gene: TRBV19; j_gene: TRBJ1-1; d_gene: -; CDR3aa: CASSPQTVNTEAFF; CDR3nt: TGTGCCAGTAGTCCACAGACTGTGAACACTGAAGCTTTCTTT
abundance: -; v_gene: TRBV5-6; j_gene: TRBJ1-3; d_gene: -; CDR3aa: CASSRRGGNTIYF; CDR3nt: TGTGCCAGCAGCCGAAGGGGGGGAAACACCATATATTTT
abundance: -; v_gene: TRBV5-6; j_gene: TRBJ1-3; d_gene: -; CDR3aa: CASSLPAGTTGNTIYF; CDR3nt: TGTGCCAGCAGCTTGCCCGCAGGTACGACTGGAAACACCATATATTTT
abundance: -; v_gene: TRBV29-1; j_gene: TRBJ2-5; d_gene: -; CDR3aa: CSVAGPGEETQYF; CDR3nt: TGCAGCGTTGCGGGGCCTGGCGAAGAGACCCAGTACTTC
abundance: -; v_gene: TRBV7-2; j_gene: TRBJ2-1; d_gene: -; CDR3aa: CAGGWGAGYNEQFF; CDR3nt: TGTGCCGGGGGGTGGGGAGCTGGGTACAATGAGCAGTTCTTC
abundance: few; v_gene: TRBV19; j_gene: TRBJ2-2; d_gene: -; CDR3aa: CASSSQSSGTGELFF; CDR3nt: TGTGCCAGTAGTTCTCAGTCTTCTGGCACCGGGGAGCTGTTTTTT
abundance: -; v_gene: TRBV6-1; j_gene: TRBJ2-2; d_gene: -; CDR3aa: CASSEQGYGELFF; CDR3nt: TGTGCCAGCAGTGAACAGGGGTACGGGGAGCTGTTTTTT
abundance: -; v_gene: TRBV5-1; j_gene: TRBJ2-7; d_gene: TRBD2; CDR3aa: CASMLAGMGEQYF; CDR3nt: TGCGCCAGCATGCTAGCGGGAATGGGGGAGCAGTACTTC
abundance: -; v_gene: TRBV11-2; j_gene: TRBJ2-3; d_gene: TRBD2; CDR3aa: CASSRGTSGRDTQYF; CDR3nt: TGTGCCAGCAGCCGTGGGACTAGCGGGAGGGATACGCAGTATTTT
abundance: -; v_gene: TRBV19; j_gene: TRBJ2-2; d_gene: -; CDR3aa: CASSIAASVNTGELFF; CDR3nt: TGTGCCAGTAGTATAGCGGCTAGCGTGAACACCGGGGAGCTGTTTTTT
abundance: -; v_gene: TRBV28; j_gene: TRBJ1-5; d_gene: -; CDR3aa: CASTSHSNQPQHF; CDR3nt: TGTGCCAGCACCTCCCATTCAAATCAGCCCCAGCATTTT
abundance: once; v_gene: TRBV28; j_gene: TRBJ2-7; d_gene: TRBD1; CDR3aa: CASSSDSDRAEQYF; CDR3nt: TGTGCCAGCAGTTCAGACTCGGACAGGGCCGAGCAGTACTTC
abundance: once; v_gene: TRBV15; j_gene: TRBJ1-1; d_gene: -; CDR3aa: CATSRDSTDTEAFF; CDR3nt: TGTGCCACCAGCAGAGATTCCACAGACACTGAAGCTTTCTTT